This T cell receptor (beta chain) stems from a study of T cell responses to AZD1222 COVID-19 vaccine. Whole-study findings and limits: Just a handful of AZD1222 recipients tested seropositive at baseline. Scientists sampled the repertoires only once the peak T cell response had passed.

Of note for this clone: Antigen specificity is unknown.

The protocol was immunoSEQ multiplex PCR, while the TCRdb copy is restricted to in-frame clones and leaves out a portion. This sample yields roughly 110,000 clones, of which under 95% are seen a single time; about 6.6% belongs to the top ten. This CDR3 has 17 amino acids. The ends were cut back, 3 bases at V and 2 bases at J, with 17 bases in the middle. The germline CDR1 and CDR2 sequences are LNHDA and SQIVND (reference sequence). The sample consisted of peripheral blood, taken 28 days after the second AZD1222 dose. This chain connects TRBV19 to TRBJ1-5; D remains ambiguous. This TCR came from an adult who received the AZD1222 COVID-19 vaccine. The CDR3: CASSIGSVGRRNQPQHF. CDR3 sequence (DNA): TGTGCCAGTAGTATCGGGTCCGTGGGGAGGCGCAATCAGCCCCAGCATTTT.